These 22 T cell receptor beta chains share one sample of origin, sequenced in a study of cytomegalovirus exposure and HLA in healthy donors. The study ran its PCR with 60 Vbeta and 13 Jbeta primers. Generated by immunoSEQ multiplex PCR, the TCRdb table keeps only in-frame clones and is missing some. The sample consists of around 150,000 clones, about 84% of them appearing once. Sequencing was performed on PBMCs. The source is a male donor in good health and CMV-seronegative.

The V gene is TRBV7-9, the J gene TRBJ2-3; 7 bases match TRBD1. CDR3 length equals 15 residues. Looked up from germline, CDR1 is SEHNR and CDR2 is FQNEAQ (reference sequence). The J segment lost 2 bases and the V segment lost 5 bases, leaving 7 bases of the junction unmatched. The CDR3 DNA sequence: TGTGCCAGCAGCCCCGGGACAGTGCCCACAGATACGCAGTATTTT. Protein product: CASSPGTVPTDTQYF.

The chain joins TRBV28 to TRBJ1-1; 10 bases align to TRBD1. In germline, CDR1 is MDHEN, CDR2 SYDVKM. The V gene end was trimmed by 6 bases and the J gene end by 12 bases; junction bases not matched to a gene: 10. The CDR3 extends over 13 amino acids. The CDR3 loop reads CASRRPGQGTPFF. The CDR3 region has the DNA TGTGCCAGCAGGCGTCCGGGACAGGGGACTCCTTTCTTT.

This clone appeared a single time. This chain connects TRBV18 to TRBJ1-5; D call uncertain. Trimming cost V 1 base and J 5 bases, with 6 bases left between them. The CDR3 extends over 13 amino acids. Per the germline V gene, CDR1 is KGHSH and CDR2 is LQKENI. The CDR3, as DNA: TGTGCCAGCTCACCACAGGAGGATCAGCCCCAGCATTTT. Protein: CASSPQEDQPQHF.

The chain has TRBV4-1 and TRBJ2-2, with 9 bases lining up with TRBD2. V dropped 0 bases and J dropped 6; count of bases not matched to a gene: 5. CDR3 length: 16 residues. The V gene's germline CDR1 is MGHRA and CDR2 YSYEKL. This CDR3 reads CASSQDASGEAGELFF. CDR3 nucleotide sequence: TGCGCCAGCAGCCAAGATGCTAGCGGGGAGGCCGGGGAGCTGTTTTTT.

This clone was seen just once. The chain carries TRBV9 and TRBJ2-2; no reliable D call. Trimming left V 1 base short and J 1 base short, with 5 bases between. This CDR3 comprises 14 residues. Germline values: CDR1 SGDLS, CDR2 YYNGEE. Here the CDR3 reads CASSVSLNTGELFF. In DNA form, the CDR3 reads TGTGCCAGCAGCGTATCTTTGAACACCGGGGAGCTGTTTTTT. The variable domain in full, completed from reference TRBV9 and TRBJ2-2, reads DSGVTQTPKHLITATGQRVTLRCSPRSGDLSVYWYQQSLDQGLQFLIQYYNGEERAKGNILERFSAQQFPDLHSELNLSSLELGDSALYFCASSVSLNTGELFFGEGSRLTVL.

The rearrangement joins TRBV18 to TRBJ1-3; D is unresolved. This CDR3 is built from 15 residues. V shed 3 bases and J shed 8 bases, with 17 bases lying between them. The germline V gene encodes CDR1 KGHSH and CDR2 LQKENI. CDR3 bases: TGTGCCAGCTCACCCAGGCGAGGGAAGGTGGACACCATATATTTT. Protein: CASSPRRGKVDTIYF.

The chain combines TRBV6-5 with TRBJ2-1; 8 bases align to TRBD1. Per germline, CDR1 MNHEY and CDR2 SVGAGI. This CDR3 is built from 15 residues. J gave up 5 bases and V 3 bases, and 6 bases lay outside the gene matches. CDR3 sequence reads: CASSYSGTGNNEQFF. The CDR3 nucleotides read TGTGCCAGCAGTTATTCCGGGACAGGAAACAATGAGCAGTTCTTC.

The chain employs TRBV28 and TRBJ2-2, with D perhaps matching TRBD2 (6 bases). The CDR3 is made up of 17 amino acids. V dropped 10 bases and J dropped 1 base, with 22 bases sitting between them. Germline V gene lookup returns CDR1 MDHEN and CDR2 SYDVKM. In nucleotides, the CDR3 is TGTGCCACCTGTGCCTATAGCGGAAGTTGGAACACCGGGGAGCTGTTTTTT. Its translation is CATCAYSGSWNTGELFF.

The gene calls are TRBV12-5 and TRBJ1-5; D possibly corresponds to TRBD1 (5 bases). Germline CDR1 reads LGHNT; CDR2 reads FRNRAP. Trimming stripped 0 bases from V and 7 bases from J, with 22 bases between. This CDR3 contains 18 residues. The CDR3 spells CASGLVLSPDTPGQPQHF. CDR3 sequence (DNA): TGTGCTAGTGGTTTGGTCCTCTCTCCGGACACCCCCGGACAGCCCCAGCATTTT.

The chain uses TRBV30 and TRBJ2-7, with 7 bases aligning to TRBD2. The J segment lost 2 bases and the V segment lost 0 bases, leaving 7 bases of the junction unmatched. Germline values: CDR1 GTSNPN, CDR2 SVGIG (reference sequence). CDR3 length equals 15 residues. CDR3 sequence reads: CAWSVLGGTTYEQYF. The CDR3 DNA is TGTGCCTGGAGTGTACTAGGTGGGACTACCTACGAGCAGTACTTC.

This clone was seen just once. This sequence joins TRBV7-6 and TRBJ1-1, with TRBD1 as a possible D gene (5 bases). The CDR3 totals 16 residues. V was cut by 1 base and J by 2 bases, with 14 bases left in between. CDR1 and CDR2 from the germline V gene are SGHVS and FNYEAQ. CDR3 loop: CASSLGGFWSNTEAFF. In nucleotides, the CDR3 is TGTGCCAGCAGCTTAGGGGGCTTCTGGAGCAACACTGAAGCTTTCTTT. The variable domain in full, with the rest retrieved from reference TRBV7-6 and TRBJ1-1, is GAGVSQSPRYKVTKRGQDVALRCDPISGHVSLYWYRQALGQGPEFLTYFNYEAQQDKSGLPNDRFSAERPEGSISTLTIQRTEQRDSAMYRCASSLGGFWSNTEAFFGQGTRLTVV.

The V and J genes are TRBV27 and TRBJ2-1; a possible D gene is TRBD1 (5 bases). Trimming removed 5 bases at V and 4 bases at J, with 12 bases between. The CDR3 is made up of 14 amino acids. Germline loops: CDR1 MNHEY, CDR2 SMNVEV (reference sequence). The CDR3 coding sequence is TGTGCCAGCAGTCCGACGACAGCTTACAATGAGCAGTTCTTC. Translated, it gives CASSPTTAYNEQFF.

This clone was found a few times. The chain recombines TRBV6-1 with TRBJ1-3; D remains ambiguous. This CDR3 contains 14 residues. Germline CDR1 and CDR2: MNHNS and SASEGT. Trimming shortened V by 7 bases and J by 8 bases, and 18 bases separated the two germline ends. CDR3 sequence: CASKSGGSVDTIYF. DNA of the CDR3: TGTGCCAGCAAGTCGGGAGGGTCCGTGGACACCATATATTTT.

This chain uses TRBV7-6 with TRBJ1-3; 7 bases are a match to TRBD1. Germline V gene data show CDR1 as SGHVS and CDR2 as FNYEAQ. V lost 5 bases and J lost 2; bases outside the gene matches: 3. CDR3 size: 14 residues. The CDR3 nucleotides are TGTGCCAGCAGCCCGACAGGGACTGGAAACACCATATATTTT. It yields the protein CASSPTGTGNTIYF.

The chain combines TRBV28 with TRBJ2-5; 9 bases are a match to TRBD2. The closer fit of TRBJ2-7 to the DNA end suggests the J call may be wrong. CDR1 and CDR2 from the germline V gene are MDHEN and SYDVKM. The CDR3 contains 17 residues. The CDR3 loop is CASSYGQLSGRTTEQYF. CDR3 DNA sequence: TGTGCCAGCAGTTACGGCCAACTTAGCGGGAGAACGACCGAGCAGTACTTC.

The gene calls are TRBV9 and TRBJ1-2, with a tentative D call TRBD1 (6 bases). The germline V and J ends were trimmed by 0 bases and 12 bases, with 24 bases remaining between them. The CDR3 sequence is 16 residues long. CDR1 and CDR2 (germline): SGDLS, YYNGEE. The CDR3 nucleotides read TGTGCCAGCAGCGTAGACTTATTCTGGGGGCCAGAAGGGAACACCTTC. This sequence encodes CASSVDLFWGPEGNTF.

V gene TRBV9 combines with J gene TRBJ1-1, with TRBD1 identical over 10 bases. From germline, CDR1 is SGDLS and CDR2 YYNGEE. Trimming cost V 4 bases and J 3 bases; bases outside gene matches: 9. The CDR3 totals 16 residues. CDR3 amino acids: CASSPRQGAGDTEAFF. The CDR3 DNA follows: TGTGCCAGCAGCCCCCGACAGGGGGCGGGGGACACTGAAGCTTTCTTT.

This sequence joins TRBV19 and TRBJ2-7; weak D call: TRBD2 (6 bases). Germline CDR1 reads LNHDA; CDR2 reads SQIVND (reference sequence). The CDR3 totals 13 residues. The V gene lost 3 bases and the J gene lost 6 bases, with 12 bases spanning the gap. The CDR3 DNA follows: TGTGCCAGTAGTATCTCGCGGGAAGGCGAGCAGTACTTC. This gives the protein CASSISREGEQYF.

The chain has TRBV11-3 and TRBJ2-3; no clear D gene. Per germline, CDR1 SGHNT and CDR2 YENEEA. Trimming removed 2 bases from V and 4 bases from J, with 7 bases in between. The CDR3 has 13 amino acids. CDR3 nucleotides: TGTGCCAGCAGCTTACAAAGCGCAGATACGCAGTATTTT. The encoded protein is CASSLQSADTQYF.

The genes are TRBV19 and TRBJ1-3; D perhaps matches TRBD1 (5 bases). The CDR3 spans 12 residues. From germline, CDR1 is LNHDA and CDR2 SQIVND (reference sequence). V was shortened by 4 bases and J by 6 bases, with 7 bases between the two germline ends. The CDR3 region is CASSTRANTIYF. Here the CDR3 DNA reads TGTGCCAGTAGTACCAGGGCAAACACCATATATTTT.

CDR3 DNA: TGTGCCAGCAAAACAGGGGCAGAGACCCAGTACTTC. It codes for CASKTGAETQYF. The V gene is TRBV6-5, the J gene TRBJ2-5; TRBD1 aligns across 7 bases. CDR1 is MNHEY, CDR2 SVGAGI, per germline. With V trimmed by 7 bases and J by 4 bases, 3 bases remained unmatched. The CDR3 is 12 residues long.

This clone was observed a few times. J is TRBJ2-1 and V is TRBV10-1; D ambiguous. The CDR3 is made up of 19 amino acids. Per germline, CDR1 WNHNN and CDR2 SYGVQD (reference sequence). V lost 0 bases and J lost 0, with 18 bases in between. CDR3 DNA sequence: TGCGCCAGCAGTGAGTCGAGGTCCCCTTGGCCTCGCTCCTACAATGAGCAGTTCTTC. It encodes CASSESRSPWPRSYNEQFF.